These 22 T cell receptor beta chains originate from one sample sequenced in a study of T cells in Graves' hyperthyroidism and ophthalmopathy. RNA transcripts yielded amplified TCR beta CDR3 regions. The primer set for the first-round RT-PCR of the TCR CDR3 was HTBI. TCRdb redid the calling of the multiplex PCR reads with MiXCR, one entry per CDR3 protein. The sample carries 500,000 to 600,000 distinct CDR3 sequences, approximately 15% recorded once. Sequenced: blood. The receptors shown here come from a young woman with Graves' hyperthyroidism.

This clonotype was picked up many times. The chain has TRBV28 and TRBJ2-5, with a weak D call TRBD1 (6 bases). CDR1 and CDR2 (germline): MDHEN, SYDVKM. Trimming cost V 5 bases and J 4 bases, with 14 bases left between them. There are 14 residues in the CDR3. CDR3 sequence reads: CASSQPGVGETQYF. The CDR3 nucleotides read TGTGCCAGCAGTCAACCAGGGGTTGGAGAGACCCAGTACTTC.

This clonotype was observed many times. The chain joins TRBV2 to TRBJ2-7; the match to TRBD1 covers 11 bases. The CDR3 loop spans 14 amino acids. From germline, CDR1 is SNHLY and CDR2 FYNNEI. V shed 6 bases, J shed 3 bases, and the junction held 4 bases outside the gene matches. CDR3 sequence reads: CASRRTGGRYEQYF. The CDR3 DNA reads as TGTGCCAGCAGGAGGACAGGGGGCCGCTACGAGCAGTACTTC.

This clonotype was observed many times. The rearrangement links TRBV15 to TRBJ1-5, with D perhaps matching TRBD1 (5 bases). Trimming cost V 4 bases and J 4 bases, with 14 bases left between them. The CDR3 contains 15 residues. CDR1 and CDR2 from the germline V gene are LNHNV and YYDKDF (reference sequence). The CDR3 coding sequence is TGTGCCACCAGCATGCGGGGACGGACAAATCAGCCCCAGCATTTT. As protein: CATSMRGRTNQPQHF.

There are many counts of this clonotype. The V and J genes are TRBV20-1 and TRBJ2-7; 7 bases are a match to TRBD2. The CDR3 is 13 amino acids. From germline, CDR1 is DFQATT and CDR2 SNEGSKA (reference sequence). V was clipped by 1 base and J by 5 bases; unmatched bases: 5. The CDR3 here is CSARGGSNNEQYF. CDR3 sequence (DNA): TGCAGTGCTAGAGGCGGGAGTAATAACGAGCAGTACTTC.

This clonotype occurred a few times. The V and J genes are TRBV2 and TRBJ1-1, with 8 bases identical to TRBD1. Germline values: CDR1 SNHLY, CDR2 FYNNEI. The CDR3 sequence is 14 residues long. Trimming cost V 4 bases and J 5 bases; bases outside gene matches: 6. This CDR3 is CASSAGGARTEAFF. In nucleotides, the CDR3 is TGTGCCAGCAGTGCAGGGGGCGCGAGGACTGAAGCTTTCTTT.

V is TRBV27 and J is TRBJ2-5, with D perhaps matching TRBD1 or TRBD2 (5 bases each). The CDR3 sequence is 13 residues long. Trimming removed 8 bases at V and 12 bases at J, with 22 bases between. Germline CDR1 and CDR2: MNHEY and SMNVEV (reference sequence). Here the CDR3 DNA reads TGTGCCAGCGGATACTCGGGGACGGCAGGCAAGTACTTC. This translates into CASGYSGTAGKYF.

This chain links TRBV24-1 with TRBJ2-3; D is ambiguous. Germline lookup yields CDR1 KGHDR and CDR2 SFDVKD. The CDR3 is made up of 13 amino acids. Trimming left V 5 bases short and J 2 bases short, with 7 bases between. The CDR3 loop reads CATSASVTDTQYF. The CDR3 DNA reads TGTGCCACCAGTGCTTCAGTCACAGATACGCAGTATTTT.

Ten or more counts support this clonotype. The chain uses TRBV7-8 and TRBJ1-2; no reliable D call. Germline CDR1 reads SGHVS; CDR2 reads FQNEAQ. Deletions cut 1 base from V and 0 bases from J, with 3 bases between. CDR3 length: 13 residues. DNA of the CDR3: TGTGCCAGCAGCTTAGACGCTAACTATGGCTACACCTTC. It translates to CASSLDANYGYTF.

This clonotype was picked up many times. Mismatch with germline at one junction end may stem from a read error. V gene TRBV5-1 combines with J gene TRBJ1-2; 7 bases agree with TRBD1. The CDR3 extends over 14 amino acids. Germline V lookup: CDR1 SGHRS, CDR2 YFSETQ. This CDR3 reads CASSLGQGDYGYTF. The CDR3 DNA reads TGTGCCAGCAGTTTAGGGCAGGGGGACTATGGCTACACCTTC.

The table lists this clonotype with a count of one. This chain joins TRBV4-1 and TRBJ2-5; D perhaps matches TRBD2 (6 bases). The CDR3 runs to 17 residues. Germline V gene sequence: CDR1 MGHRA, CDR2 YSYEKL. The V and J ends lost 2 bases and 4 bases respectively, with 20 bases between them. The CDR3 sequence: CASSQPPQPGGRETQYF. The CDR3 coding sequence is TGCGCCAGCAGCCAACCCCCACAGCCCGGGGGAAGAGAGACCCAGTACTTC.

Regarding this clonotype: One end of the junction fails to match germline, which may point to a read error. DNA for the CDR3: TGTGCCGGCAGTGATCCGGGACAGGTCTCCTACGAGCAGTACTTC. Protein sequence: CAGSDPGQVSYEQYF. This sequence joins TRBV6-1 and TRBJ2-7; TRBD1 matches at 8 bases. Germline V lookup: CDR1 MNHNS, CDR2 SASEGT. The CDR3 is 15 amino acids.

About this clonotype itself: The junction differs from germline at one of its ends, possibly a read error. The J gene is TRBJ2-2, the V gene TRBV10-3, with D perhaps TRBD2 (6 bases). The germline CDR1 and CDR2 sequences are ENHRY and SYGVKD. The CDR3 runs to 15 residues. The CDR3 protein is CAISESGLQPGELSF. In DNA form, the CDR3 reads TGTGCCATCAGTGAGTCGGGACTCCAACCCGGGGAGCTGTCTTTT.

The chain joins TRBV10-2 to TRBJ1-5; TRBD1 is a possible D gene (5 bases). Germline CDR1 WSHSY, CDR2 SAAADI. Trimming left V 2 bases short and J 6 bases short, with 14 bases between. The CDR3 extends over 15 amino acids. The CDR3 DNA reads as TGCGCCAGCAGTGAGCTGGGGGTCGGAAGTCAGCCCCAGCATTTT. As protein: CASSELGVGSQPQHF.

The CDR3: CASSKARGRPETQYF. CDR3 nucleotides: TGTGCCAGTAGTAAAGCCAGGGGGCGGCCGGAGACCCAGTACTTC. The V and J genes are TRBV19 and TRBJ2-5, with 8 bases aligning to TRBD1. With V trimmed by 4 bases and J by 5 bases, 9 bases remained unmatched. The CDR3 length is 15 residues. The V gene's germline CDR1 is LNHDA and CDR2 SQIVND (reference sequence).

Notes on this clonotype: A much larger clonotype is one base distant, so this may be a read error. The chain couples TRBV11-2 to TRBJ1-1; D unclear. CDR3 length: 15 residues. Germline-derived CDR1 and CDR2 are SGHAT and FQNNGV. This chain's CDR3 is CASSLAGVRGTEASF. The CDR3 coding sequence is TGTGCCAGCAGCTTAGCTGGGGTGAGAGGCACTGAAGCTTCCTTT.

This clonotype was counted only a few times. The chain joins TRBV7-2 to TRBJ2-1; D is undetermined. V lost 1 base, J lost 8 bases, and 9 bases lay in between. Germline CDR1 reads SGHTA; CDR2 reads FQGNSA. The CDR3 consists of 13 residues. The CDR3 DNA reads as TGTGCCAGCAGCTTAGACCCCCCCGATGAGCAGTTCTTC. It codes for CASSLDPPDEQFF. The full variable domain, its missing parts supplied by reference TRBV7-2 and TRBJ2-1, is GAGVSQSPSNKVTEKGKDVELRCDPISGHTALYWYRQSLGQGLEFLIYFQGNSAPDKSGLPSDRFSAERTGGSVSTLTIQRTQQEDSAVYLCASSLDPPDEQFFGPGTRLTVL.

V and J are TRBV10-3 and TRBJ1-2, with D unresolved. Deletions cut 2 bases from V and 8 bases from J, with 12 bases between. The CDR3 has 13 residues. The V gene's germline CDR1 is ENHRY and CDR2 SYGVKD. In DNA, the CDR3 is TGTGCCATCAGTGAGAGGAAGGAGAGGGGCTACACCTTC. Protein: CAISERKERGYTF.

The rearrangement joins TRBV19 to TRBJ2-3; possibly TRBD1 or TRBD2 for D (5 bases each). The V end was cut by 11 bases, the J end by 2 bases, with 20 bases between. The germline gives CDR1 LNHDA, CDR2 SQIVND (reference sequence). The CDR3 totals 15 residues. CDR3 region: CACSMGTGFTDTQYF. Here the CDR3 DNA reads TGTGCCTGCTCGATGGGGACGGGCTTCACAGATACGCAGTATTTT.

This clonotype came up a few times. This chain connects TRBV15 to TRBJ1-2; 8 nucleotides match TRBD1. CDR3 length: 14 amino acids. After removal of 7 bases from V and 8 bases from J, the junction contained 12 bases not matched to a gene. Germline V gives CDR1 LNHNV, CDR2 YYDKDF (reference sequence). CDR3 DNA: TGTGCCACCAACCCAGGACAGGGTCGGCGAGGCTACACCTTC. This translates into CATNPGQGRRGYTF.

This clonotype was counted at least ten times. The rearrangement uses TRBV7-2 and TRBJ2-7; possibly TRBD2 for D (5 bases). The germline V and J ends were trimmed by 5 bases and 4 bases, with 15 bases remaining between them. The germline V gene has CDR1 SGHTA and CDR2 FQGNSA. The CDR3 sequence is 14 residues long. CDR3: CASSLRRGWYEQYF. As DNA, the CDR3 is TGTGCCAGCAGCCTGCGGCGAGGGTGGTACGAGCAGTACTTC.

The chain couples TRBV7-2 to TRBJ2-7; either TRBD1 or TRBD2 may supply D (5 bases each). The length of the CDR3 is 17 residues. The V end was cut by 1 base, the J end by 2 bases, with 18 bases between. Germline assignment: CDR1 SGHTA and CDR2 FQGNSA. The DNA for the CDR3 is TGTGCCAGCAGCTTAGGGTTTGAGGGCCGCAGGGCCTACGAGCAGTACTTC. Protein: CASSLGFEGRRAYEQYF.

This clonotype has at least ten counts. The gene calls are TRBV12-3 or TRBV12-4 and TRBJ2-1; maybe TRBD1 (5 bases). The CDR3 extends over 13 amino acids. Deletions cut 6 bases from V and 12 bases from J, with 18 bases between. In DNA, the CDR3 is TGTGCCAGCAGCCTCCCCCAAGCGACAGCGCAGTTCTTC. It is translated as CASSLPQATAQFF.